The entry below describes one TCR beta chain. Its antigen is still unknown. Naive CD8 sequencing libraries were generated from 20,000 to 1,000,000 sorted cells, with 10%, 30% or 50% RNA as input. This record belongs to a study of molecular identifiers for immune sequencing clone quantification. Findings and caveats of the study: Jurkat TCR RNA from one cell was spiked into roughly 1 million naive cells, and it was reportedly detectable there.

Preparation of the bulk TCR libraries relied on previously described methods and listed TCR primers. TCRdb reprocessed the PCR reads with MiXCR, giving one entry per CDR3 protein. This table holds more than 450,000 distinct CDR3 sequences, about 22% found once. In germline, CDR1 is SGHTA, CDR2 FQGTGA. This CDR3 region has 14 residues. V was shortened by 8 bases and J by 4 bases, with 18 bases between the two germline ends. V is TRBV7-3 and J is TRBJ2-7, with D perhaps TRBD2 (5 bases). Material: naive CD8+ T cells from blood, with Jurkat cell RNA spiked in. Subset defined: FACS-sorted CD8+CD4-CCR7+CD45RA+ naive T cells. The receptor comes from a human donor in good health. Some libraries in this study had Jurkat cell RNA spiked in. The CDR3 nucleotides are TGTGCCAGCGCCCCCAGCGGAAACCATTACGAGCAGTACTTC. It yields the protein CASAPSGNHYEQYF.